This TCR beta chain emerged from a study of T cells expressing NK-cell markers. Across the study: It was sorted CD3+CD56+NKG2C+, CD3+CD56+NKG2C- and CD3+CD56-NKG2C+ T cells that supplied the TCR beta repertoires.

TCRdb reprocessed the 5' RACE reads and stores each CDR3 protein as one record, lacking DNA. The listing contains more than 400,000 distinct CDR3 sequences. In germline, CDR1 is MNHEY, CDR2 SMNVEV (reference sequence). There are 16 residues in the CDR3. A remark on this clonotype: Antigen unknown.

Findings of the study overall: In several donors, dominant clonotypes made up 28.3-60.1% of CD3+CD56-NKG2C+ cells. Specificity for HCMV among expanded NKG2C+ T cell clones was not established. Six of the donors carried dominant NKG2C+ clonotypes that took up about 1.0-7.0% of their CD8+ T cells.

The J gene is TRBJ2-1, the V gene TRBV27; TCRdb gives TRBD1 as the D gene, but with no DNA this cannot be confirmed. Sequenced input: blood T cells: a sorted CD56 or NKG2C T cell subset, CD4+ or CD8+ T cells, or bulk PBMC T cells (not recorded which). The receptor's source is a woman aged 18 to 75 in good health. This CDR3 is CASSLLPQGAYNEQFF.